The subject of this entry is one T cell receptor (beta chain). As originally analysed: How many nucleated cells were present was estimated from reference gene primer amplification. Profiling relied on immunoSEQ multiplex PCR, and the TCRdb table lists in-frame clones only, not all of them. That table is the source of V, J and clone size, and D and trimming were worked out from the DNA. The data show under 200,000 clones, with more than 75% seen just once and about 2% held by the top ten. The data were taken from a study of blood T cell repertoires in COVID-19. Whole-study context: Nucleic acid was either cDNA or gDNA, and it came from T cells, B-cell-depleted T cells, or PBMCs.

V was clipped by 3 bases and J by 4 bases, with 14 bases between them. The CDR3 totals 15 residues. CDR1 and CDR2 (germline): SGDLS, YYNGEE. The sequence was obtained from a man between 18 and 35 years old with acute or convalescent COVID-19. The chain uses TRBV9 and TRBJ2-1, with D perhaps matching TRBD2 (5 bases). The sequenced sample was peripheral blood. DNA of the CDR3: TGTGCCAGCAGCGCAGAGGGTACAGATTACAATGAGCAGTTCTTC. Amino acids: CASSAEGTDYNEQFF.